What follows are 19 T cell receptor beta chains derived from one specimen sequenced in a study of cytomegalovirus exposure and HLA in healthy donors. PCR was performed using 60 Vbeta and 13 Jbeta primers. The method was immunoSEQ multiplex PCR; TCRdb's version includes in-frame clones alone and lacks a portion of them. The profile covers roughly 100,000 clones, with approximately 79% appearing a single time and 6.5% to 7% taken by the ten largest. The specimen was PBMCs. The receptors were gathered from a man aged 25 to 45 in good health and CMV-seropositive.

V usage is TRBV2 and J usage is TRBJ1-6; 7 positions match TRBD1. This CDR3 comprises 15 residues. The ends lost 6 bases at V and 9 bases at J; junction bases unmatched: 11. Germline CDR1 is SNHLY and CDR2 is FYNNEI. CDR3 nucleotide sequence: TGTGCCAGCAGCGGGGACAGCCAAAGGTTTTCACCCCTCCACTTT. It yields the protein CASSGDSQRFSPLHF.

This chain connects TRBV29-1 to TRBJ1-1, with TRBD1 matching 8 bases. The V gene's germline CDR1 is SQVTM and CDR2 ANQGSEA. This CDR3 contains 14 residues. V trimming: 5 bases; J trimming: 1 base; junction bases outside the gene matches: 6. The CDR3 nucleotides read TGCAGCGTTCAACAGGGGGGAAAGAACACTGAAGCTTTCTTT. Its translation is CSVQQGGKNTEAFF.

This chain connects TRBV19 to TRBJ2-1, with TRBD1 matching 7 bases. The junction had 1 base not matched to a gene; V was cut back by 2 bases and J by 6 bases. Germline CDR1 LNHDA, CDR2 SQIVND (reference sequence). This CDR3 is built from 13 residues. CDR3 DNA sequence: TGTGCCAGTAGTATAACAGGGGCCAATGAGCAGTTCTTC. This translates into CASSITGANEQFF.

The gene calls are TRBV27 and TRBJ1-2; D may be TRBD1 (6 bases). The CDR3 loop spans 15 amino acids. Looked up from germline, CDR1 is MNHEY and CDR2 is SMNVEV (reference sequence). The V and J ends lost 3 bases and 8 bases respectively, with 19 bases between them. The CDR3 is CASSFGGPVRKGYTF. CDR3 nucleotide sequence: TGTGCCAGCAGTTTCGGGGGGCCCGTTCGAAAAGGCTACACCTTC.

The rearrangement links TRBV9 to TRBJ1-5; D unclear. Trimming shortened V by 5 bases and J by 6 bases, and 12 bases separated the two germline ends. The CDR3 is made up of 13 amino acids. The germline V gene has CDR1 SGDLS and CDR2 YYNGEE. The CDR3 DNA reads TGTGCCAGCAGTCCCGACTTGAGTCAGCCCCAGCATTTT. Its translation is CASSPDLSQPQHF.

The J gene is TRBJ1-1, the V gene TRBV4-2, with 7 bases that match TRBD1. Looked up from germline, CDR1 is LGHNA and CDR2 is YNFKEQ. The CDR3 loop spans 15 amino acids. The V and J ends lost 0 bases and 1 base, in that order; junction bases with no gene match: 2. DNA of the CDR3: TGTGCCAGCAGCCAAGAGGGGACAGCGAACACTGAAGCTTTCTTT. Translating gives CASSQEGTANTEAFF.

V is TRBV28 and J is TRBJ1-2, with 8 bases lining up with TRBD1. The ends lost 4 bases at V and 3 bases at J; junction bases unmatched: 13. This CDR3 contains 17 residues. Germline V gene data show CDR1 as MDHEN and CDR2 as SYDVKM. The CDR3 DNA sequence: TGTGCCAGCAGTTCAGATGCTATGACAGGGGCAGACTATGGCTACACCTTC. Its translation: CASSSDAMTGADYGYTF.

The chain recombines TRBV30 with TRBJ1-6; 10 bases are shared with TRBD1. Germline assignment: CDR1 GTSNPN and CDR2 SVGIG (reference sequence). The CDR3 runs 15 residues. V shed 3 bases, J shed 9 bases, and the junction held 8 bases outside the gene matches. CDR3 loop: CAWRSGQGVFSPLHF. CDR3 nucleotide sequence: TGTGCCTGGAGATCCGGACAGGGGGTCTTTTCACCCCTCCACTTT. Full variable domain (outside the CDR3, taken from reference TRBV30 and TRBJ1-6): SQTIHQWPATLVQPVGSPLSLECTVEGTSNPNLYWYRQAAGRGLQLLFYSVGIGQISSEVPQNLSASRPQDRQFILSSKKLLLSDSGFYLCAWRSGQGVFSPLHFGNGTRLTVT.

V gene TRBV7-2 combines with J gene TRBJ2-5; D uncertain. The V gene lost 1 base and the J gene lost 1 base, with 10 bases spanning the gap. Germline values: CDR1 SGHTA, CDR2 FQGNSA. The CDR3 spans 15 residues. The CDR3 bases are TGTGCCAGCAGCTTAGTGTGGGCAGGCCAAGAGACCCAGTACTTC. Translating it yields CASSLVWAGQETQYF.

J is TRBJ2-3 and V is TRBV6-5; TRBD2 is a possible D gene (6 bases). Trimming cost V 2 bases and J 1 base, with 7 bases left between them. This CDR3 contains 14 residues. Germline assignment: CDR1 MNHEY and CDR2 SVGAGI. In DNA form, the CDR3 reads TGTGCCAGCAGTTACGGGACTGGCACAGATACGCAGTATTTT. Residues: CASSYGTGTDTQYF.

V gene TRBV7-8 combines with J gene TRBJ1-3; no reliable D call. Trimming removed 0 bases at V and 0 bases at J, with 15 bases between. CDR1 SGHVS and CDR2 FQNEAQ come from the germline V gene. CDR3 length: 18 amino acids. CDR3 protein: CASSLALSGRNSGNTIYF. Here the CDR3 DNA reads TGTGCCAGCAGCTTAGCGCTGAGCGGGCGAAACTCTGGAAACACCATATATTTT. Looking up the rest from reference TRBV7-8 and TRBJ1-3 gives the full variable domain: GAGVSQSPRYKVAKRGQDVALRCDPISGHVSLFWYQQALGQGPEFLTYFQNEAQLDKSGLPSDRFFAERPEGSVSTLKIQRTQQEDSAVYLCASSLALSGRNSGNTIYFGEGSWLTVV.

The rearrangement uses TRBV2 and TRBJ2-1; 15 positions agree with TRBD2. Germline CDR1 reads SNHLY; CDR2 reads FYNNEI. V dropped 9 bases and J dropped 10; count of bases not matched to a gene: 1. The CDR3 contains 12 residues. The CDR3 protein is CARGLAGGEQFF. The CDR3 region has the DNA TGTGCCAGGGGACTAGCGGGGGGAGAGCAGTTCTTC.

This clone was counted once. The V and J genes are TRBV27 and TRBJ2-1, with TRBD1 identical over 7 bases. This CDR3 comprises 15 residues. The V gene's germline CDR1 is MNHEY and CDR2 SMNVEV (reference sequence). V dropped 4 bases and J dropped 3; count of bases not matched to a gene: 6. CDR3 protein: CASSSLRDSYNEQFF. CDR3 bases: TGTGCCAGCAGTTCCCTCCGGGACAGCTACAATGAGCAGTTCTTC.

The genes are TRBV4-3 and TRBJ1-4; possibly TRBD1 for D (5 bases). V lost 0 bases and J lost 8, with 16 bases in between. The V gene's germline CDR1 is LGHNA and CDR2 YSLEER. CDR3 length: 16 amino acids. Written as DNA, the CDR3 is TGCGCCAGCAGCCAAGAACTGGAGGGGTTGGGCGAAAAACTGTTTTTT. The encoded protein is CASSQELEGLGEKLFF.

V usage is TRBV2 and J usage is TRBJ2-6; D gene ambiguous. Looked up from germline, CDR1 is SNHLY and CDR2 is FYNNEI. The CDR3 is made up of 13 amino acids. Between the trimmed V and J ends, which lost 6 bases and 1 base, there was a span of 4 bases. The DNA for the CDR3 is TGTGCCAGCAGCCTATCTGGGGCCAACGTCCTGACTTTC. Protein: CASSLSGANVLTF.

V and J are TRBV9 and TRBJ2-2; 8 bases line up with TRBD2. Unmatched junction bases numbered 11, after V lost 0 bases and J lost 7 bases. Germline lookup yields CDR1 SGDLS and CDR2 YYNGEE. This CDR3 is 17 amino acids long. The CDR3 DNA is TGTGCCAGCAGCGTAGGCTCCCCGGGAGGGGGTGGCGGGGAGCTGTTTTTT. Protein product: CASSVGSPGGGGGELFF.

This rearrangement joins TRBV5-4 to TRBJ2-5, with D perhaps matching TRBD1 (6 bases). Looked up from germline, CDR1 is SGHNT and CDR2 is YYREEE (reference sequence). V shed 4 bases and J shed 3 bases, with 10 bases lying between them. This CDR3 is 13 amino acids long. CDR3 loop: CASSPRTEETQYF. CDR3 coding DNA: TGTGCCAGCAGCCCCAGGACAGAAGAGACCCAGTACTTC. Using reference TRBV5-4 and TRBJ2-5 for the parts outside the CDR3, the full variable domain is ETGVTQSPTHLIKTRGQQVTLRCSSQSGHNTVSWYQQALGQGPQFIFQYYREEENGRGNFPPRFSGLQFPNYSSELNVNALELDDSALYLCASSPRTEETQYFGPGTRLLVL.

The chain joins TRBV4-2 to TRBJ1-5, with 7 bases aligning to TRBD1. CDR1 and CDR2 (germline): LGHNA, YNFKEQ. The V segment lost 2 bases and the J segment 7 bases; nucleotides outside the gene matches: 8. The length of the CDR3 is 15 residues. As DNA, the CDR3 is TGTGCCAGCAGCCAAACGACAGGGAACAAGCAGCCCCAGCATTTT. This sequence encodes CASSQTTGNKQPQHF.

The J gene is TRBJ1-2, the V gene TRBV7-9, with 9 bases that match TRBD1. V was pared by 4 bases and J by 2 bases, with 2 bases of the junction left unmatched. Germline-derived CDR1 and CDR2 are SEHNR and FQNEAQ (reference sequence). This CDR3 has 14 residues. The chain's CDR3 is CASSSGQGNYGYTF. As DNA, the CDR3 is TGTGCCAGCAGCTCCGGACAGGGGAACTATGGCTACACCTTC.